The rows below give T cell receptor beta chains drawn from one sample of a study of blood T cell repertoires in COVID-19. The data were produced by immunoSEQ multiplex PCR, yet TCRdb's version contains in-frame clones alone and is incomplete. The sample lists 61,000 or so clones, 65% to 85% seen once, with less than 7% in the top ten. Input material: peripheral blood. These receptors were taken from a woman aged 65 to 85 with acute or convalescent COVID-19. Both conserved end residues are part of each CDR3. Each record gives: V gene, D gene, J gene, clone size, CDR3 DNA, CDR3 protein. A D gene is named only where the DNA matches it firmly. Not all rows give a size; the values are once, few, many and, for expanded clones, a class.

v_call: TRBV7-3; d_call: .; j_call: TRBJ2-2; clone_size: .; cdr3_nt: TGTGCCAGCAGCTTAAAGGCAGGGCCCTCCGGGGAGCTGTTTTTT; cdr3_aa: CASSLKAGPSGELFF
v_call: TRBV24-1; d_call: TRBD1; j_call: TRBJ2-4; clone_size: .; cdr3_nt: TGTGCCACCAGTGATTCAGGACAGGCGGGCAAAAACATTCAGTACTTC; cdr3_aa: CATSDSGQAGKNIQYF
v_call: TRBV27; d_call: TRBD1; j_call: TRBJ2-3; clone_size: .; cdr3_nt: TGTGCCAGCAGTTTAACCGACAGGGGCACAGATACGCAGTATTTT; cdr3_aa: CASSLTDRGTDTQYF
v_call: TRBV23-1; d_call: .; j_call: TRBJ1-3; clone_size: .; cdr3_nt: TGCGCCAGCAGTCAGAGCCACACAGGGAAAGCTGGAAACACCATATATTTT; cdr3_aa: CASSQSHTGKAGNTIYF
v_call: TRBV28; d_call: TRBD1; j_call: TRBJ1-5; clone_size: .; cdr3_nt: TGTGCCAGCACCCTCGGGAGGGGGCTTTTTCAGCCCCAGCATTTT; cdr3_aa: CASTLGRGLFQPQHF
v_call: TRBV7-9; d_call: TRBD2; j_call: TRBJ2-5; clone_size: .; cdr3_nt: TGTGCCAGCAGCTTAAAAAGCGGGGGGGCCGAGACCCAGTACTTC; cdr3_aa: CASSLKSGGAETQYF
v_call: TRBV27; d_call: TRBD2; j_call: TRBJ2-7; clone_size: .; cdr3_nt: TGTGCCAGCAGTAAATTAGCGGGGGAGCAGTACTTC; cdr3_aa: CASSKLAGEQYF
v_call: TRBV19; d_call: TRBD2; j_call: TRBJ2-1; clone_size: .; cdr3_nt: TGTGCCAGTAGTATTACGCGCGGGGGAGAGAATGAGCAGTTCTTC; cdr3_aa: CASSITRGGENEQFF
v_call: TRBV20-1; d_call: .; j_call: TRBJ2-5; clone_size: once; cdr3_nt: TGCAGTGCTAGTGTAGCGAGCACCCAGTACTTC; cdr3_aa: CSASVASTQYF
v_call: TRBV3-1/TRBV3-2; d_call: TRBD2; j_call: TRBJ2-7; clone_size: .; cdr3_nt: TGTGCCAGCAGCCCAGGGACTAGCGAAGGCGAGCAGTACTTC; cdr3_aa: CASSPGTSEGEQYF
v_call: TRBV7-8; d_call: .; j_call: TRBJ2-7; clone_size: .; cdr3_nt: TGTGCCAGCAGCTTAGCTCGTGAGCCCTACGAGCAGTACTTC; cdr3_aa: CASSLAREPYEQYF
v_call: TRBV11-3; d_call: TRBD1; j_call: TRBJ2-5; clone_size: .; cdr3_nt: TGTGCCAGCAGCCCTAGAGGCCAACCCGGGACAGGCGACTCCGAGACCCAGTACTTC; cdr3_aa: CASSPRGQPGTGDSETQYF
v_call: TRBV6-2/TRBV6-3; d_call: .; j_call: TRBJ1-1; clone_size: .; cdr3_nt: TGTGCCAGCAGTTACTCGCGTAGTTTCCAGGAGAACACTGAAGCTTTCTTT; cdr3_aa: CASSYSRSFQENTEAFF
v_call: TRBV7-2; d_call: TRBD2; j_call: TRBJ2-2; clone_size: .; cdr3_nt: TGTGCCAGCAGCTTACTCCGCGGGGGGGACGGCGGGGAGCTGTTTTTT; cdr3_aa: CASSLLRGGDGGELFF
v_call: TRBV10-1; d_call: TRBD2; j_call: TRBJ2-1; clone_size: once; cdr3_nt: TGCGCCAGCAGCGCGAGCGGGGGGGAATACAATGAGCAGTTCTTC; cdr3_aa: CASSASGGEYNEQFF
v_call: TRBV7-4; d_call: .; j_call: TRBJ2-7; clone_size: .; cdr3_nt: TGTGCCAGCAGCACCATGGGGAGGCGAAGGGGCGCAGGGTACTACGAGCAGTACTTC; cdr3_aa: CASSTMGRRRGAGYYEQYF
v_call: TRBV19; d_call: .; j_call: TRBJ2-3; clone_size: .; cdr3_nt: TGTGCCAGTAGGCAGGACAGCGGCACAGATACGCAGTATTTT; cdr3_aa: CASRQDSGTDTQYF
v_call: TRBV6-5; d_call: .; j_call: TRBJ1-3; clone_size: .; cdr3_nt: TGTGCCAGCAGTTACTCCTCAGGGACTGGAAACACCATATATTTT; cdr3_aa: CASSYSSGTGNTIYF
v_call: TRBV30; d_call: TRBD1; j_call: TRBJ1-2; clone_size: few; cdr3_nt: TGTGCCTGGAGGTTACAGGGGCGATATGGCTACACCTTC; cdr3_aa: CAWRLQGRYGYTF
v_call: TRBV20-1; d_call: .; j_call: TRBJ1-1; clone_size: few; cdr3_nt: TGCAGGGTCCAAAGAGGCACTGAAGCTTTCTTT; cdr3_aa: CRVQRGTEAFF
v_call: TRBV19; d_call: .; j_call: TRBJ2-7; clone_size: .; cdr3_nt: TGTGCCAGTAGTAGGGCATTAGGCGGGGTCCAAGGAGCCGAGCAGTACTTC; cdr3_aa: CASSRALGGVQGAEQYF
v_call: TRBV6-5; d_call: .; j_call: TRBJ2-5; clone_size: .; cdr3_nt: TGTGCCAGCAGACCCGGGACCCTAGGAGGGGAGACCCAGTACTTC; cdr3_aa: CASRPGTLGGETQYF
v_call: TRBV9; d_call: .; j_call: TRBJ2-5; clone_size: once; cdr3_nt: TGTGCCAGCAGCGTTTTGGTCGGGGAGACCCAGTACTTC; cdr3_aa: CASSVLVGETQYF
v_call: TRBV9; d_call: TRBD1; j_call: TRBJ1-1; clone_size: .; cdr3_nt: TGTGCCAGCAGCTCTCCCCCCGGGGACAGGGGGCCGGAATTCTTT; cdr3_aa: CASSSPPGDRGPEFF
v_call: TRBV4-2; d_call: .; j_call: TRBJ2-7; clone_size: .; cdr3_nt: TGTGCCAGCAGCCAAGGGACTGTCCTCAAGCAGTACTTC; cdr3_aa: CASSQGTVLKQYF
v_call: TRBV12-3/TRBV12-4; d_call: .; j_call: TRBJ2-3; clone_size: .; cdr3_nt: TGTGCCAGCAGGGGGGCCCCAGATACGCAGTATTTT; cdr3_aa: CASRGAPDTQYF
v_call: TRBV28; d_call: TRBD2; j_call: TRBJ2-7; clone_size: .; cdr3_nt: TGTGCCAGCAGACCGAGCGGGGTGACACCCTACGAGCAGTACTTC; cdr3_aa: CASRPSGVTPYEQYF
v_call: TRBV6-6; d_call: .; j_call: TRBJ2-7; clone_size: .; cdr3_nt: TGTGCCAGCAGGAAGACAGGAAGCTACGAGCAGTACTTC; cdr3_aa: CASRKTGSYEQYF
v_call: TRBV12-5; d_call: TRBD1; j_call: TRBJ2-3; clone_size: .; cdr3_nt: TGTGCTAGTGGTTACCTGGGACAGAGCACAGATACGCAGTATTTT; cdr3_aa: CASGYLGQSTDTQYF
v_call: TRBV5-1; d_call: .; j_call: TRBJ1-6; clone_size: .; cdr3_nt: TGCGCCAGCAGCTTGGAGCAGGGTTGGAATTCACCCCTCCACTTT; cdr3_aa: CASSLEQGWNSPLHF
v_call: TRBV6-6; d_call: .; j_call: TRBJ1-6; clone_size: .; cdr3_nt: TGTGCCAGCAGTCACCTCGGTCCCGGACCGGGGAATTCACCCCTCCACTTT; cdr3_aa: CASSHLGPGPGNSPLHF
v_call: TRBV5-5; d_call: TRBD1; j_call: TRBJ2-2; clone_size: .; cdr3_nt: TGTGCCAGCAGCGTGACAGGGTCCGGCGGGGAGCTGTTTTTT; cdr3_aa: CASSVTGSGGELFF
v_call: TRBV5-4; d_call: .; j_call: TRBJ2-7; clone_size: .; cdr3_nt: TGTGCCAGCAGCTTGGGTGGTGGGGGGGCCACTCGGGAGCAGTACTTC; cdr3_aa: CASSLGGGGATREQYF
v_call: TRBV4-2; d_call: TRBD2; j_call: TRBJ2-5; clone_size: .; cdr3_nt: TGTGCCAGCAGCCAAAAAGCGGGGGGGAAAGAGACCCAGTACTTC; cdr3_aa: CASSQKAGGKETQYF
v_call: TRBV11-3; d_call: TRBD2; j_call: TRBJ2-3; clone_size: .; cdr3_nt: TGTGCCAGCAGCCCCCGGGGTAGCGGGGGGACAGATACGCAGTATTTT; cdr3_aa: CASSPRGSGGTDTQYF
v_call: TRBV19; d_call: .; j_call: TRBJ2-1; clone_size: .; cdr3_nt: TGTGCCAGTAGTATAGGTTTTCAGGGGAAGAGTGAGCAGTTCTTC; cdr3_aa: CASSIGFQGKSEQFF
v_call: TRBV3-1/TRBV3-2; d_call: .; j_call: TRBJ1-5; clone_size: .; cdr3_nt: TGTGCCAGCAGCCCCGGTTCGGGCGGGAGCAATCAGCCCCAGCATTTT; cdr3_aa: CASSPGSGGSNQPQHF
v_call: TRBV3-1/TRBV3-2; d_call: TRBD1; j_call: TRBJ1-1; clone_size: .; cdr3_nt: TGTGCCAGCAGCTCCGCCGGGACAGGGACCGAAGCTTTCTTT; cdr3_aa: CASSSAGTGTEAFF
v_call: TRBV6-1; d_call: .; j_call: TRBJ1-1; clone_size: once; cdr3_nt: TGTGCCAGCAGCCAGTACACTGAAGCTTTCTTT; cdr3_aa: CASSQYTEAFF
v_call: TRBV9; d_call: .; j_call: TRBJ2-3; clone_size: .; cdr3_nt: TGTGCCAGCAGCGTAACAGGGATGGTCACAGATACGCAGTATTTT; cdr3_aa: CASSVTGMVTDTQYF
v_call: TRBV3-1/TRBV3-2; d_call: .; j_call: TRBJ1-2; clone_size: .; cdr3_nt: TGTGCCAGCAGCCGAGCCCGGGGGGATAACTATGGCTACACCTTC; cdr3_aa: CASSRARGDNYGYTF
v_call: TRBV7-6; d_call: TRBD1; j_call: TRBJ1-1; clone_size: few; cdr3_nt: TGTGCCAGCAGCCAAAGACAGGGCTTGAACACTGAAGCTTTCTTT; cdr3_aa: CASSQRQGLNTEAFF
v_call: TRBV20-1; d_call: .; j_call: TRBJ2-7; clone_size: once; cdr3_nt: TGCAGTGCTAGTGGTCGGGTCGGGGAGCAGTACTTC; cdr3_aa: CSASGRVGEQYF
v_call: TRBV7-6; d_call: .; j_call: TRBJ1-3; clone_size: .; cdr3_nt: TGTGCCAGCAGCTTAGGTTTCAAACAATCCTCTGGAAACACCATATATTTT; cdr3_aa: CASSLGFKQSSGNTIYF
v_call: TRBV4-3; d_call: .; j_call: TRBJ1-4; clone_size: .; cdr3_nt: TGCGCCAGCAGCCAAGTAGTGGCCTCGGGTAATGAAAAACTGTTTTTT; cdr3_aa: CASSQVVASGNEKLFF
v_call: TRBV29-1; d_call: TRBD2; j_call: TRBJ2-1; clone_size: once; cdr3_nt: TGCAGCGTTGCCACGACTAGCGGGGTTTACAATGAGCAGTTCTTC; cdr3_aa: CSVATTSGVYNEQFF
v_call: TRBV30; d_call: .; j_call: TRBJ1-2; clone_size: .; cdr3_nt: TGTGCCTGGCTTCCGGACACCCACGAGTATGGCTACACCTTC; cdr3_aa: CAWLPDTHEYGYTF
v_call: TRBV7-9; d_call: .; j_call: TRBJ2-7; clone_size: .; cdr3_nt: TGTGCCAGCAGCTCGGACACGGCCGAGCAGTACTTC; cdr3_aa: CASSSDTAEQYF
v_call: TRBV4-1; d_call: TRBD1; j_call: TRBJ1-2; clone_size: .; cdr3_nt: TGCGCCAGCAGCCAAGATGGGACAGCTTCTAACTATGGCTACACCTTC; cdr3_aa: CASSQDGTASNYGYTF
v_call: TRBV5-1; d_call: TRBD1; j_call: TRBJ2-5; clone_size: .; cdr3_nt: TGCGCCAGCAGCTTGGTCCCAGGGGGAGAGACCCAGTACTTC; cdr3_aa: CASSLVPGGETQYF
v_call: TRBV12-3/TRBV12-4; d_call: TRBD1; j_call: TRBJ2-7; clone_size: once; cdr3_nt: TGTGCCAGCAGTTTAAACAGGGGATACGAGCAGTACTTC; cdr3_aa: CASSLNRGYEQYF
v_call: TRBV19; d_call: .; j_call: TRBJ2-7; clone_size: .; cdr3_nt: TGTGCCAGTAGCGCAGGGGCAGGGCTGGGAGAGCAGTACTTC; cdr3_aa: CASSAGAGLGEQYF
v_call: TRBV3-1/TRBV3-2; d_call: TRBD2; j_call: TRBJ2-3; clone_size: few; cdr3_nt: TGTGCCAGCAGTTTTAGCGGGGCCACAGATACGCAGTATTTT; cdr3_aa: CASSFSGATDTQYF